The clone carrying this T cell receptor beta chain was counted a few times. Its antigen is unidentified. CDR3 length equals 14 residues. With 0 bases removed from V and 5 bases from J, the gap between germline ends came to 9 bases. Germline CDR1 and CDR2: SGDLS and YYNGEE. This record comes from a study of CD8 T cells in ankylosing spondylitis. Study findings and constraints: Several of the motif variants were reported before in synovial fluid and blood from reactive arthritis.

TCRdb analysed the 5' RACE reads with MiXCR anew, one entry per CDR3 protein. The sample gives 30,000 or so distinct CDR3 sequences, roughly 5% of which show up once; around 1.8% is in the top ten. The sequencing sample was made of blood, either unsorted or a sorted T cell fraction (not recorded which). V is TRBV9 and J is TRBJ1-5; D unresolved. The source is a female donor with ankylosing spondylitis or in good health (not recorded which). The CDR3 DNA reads TGTGCCAGCAGCGTAGGTGTCCGCGATCAGCCCCAGCATTTT. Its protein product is CASSVGVRDQPQHF.